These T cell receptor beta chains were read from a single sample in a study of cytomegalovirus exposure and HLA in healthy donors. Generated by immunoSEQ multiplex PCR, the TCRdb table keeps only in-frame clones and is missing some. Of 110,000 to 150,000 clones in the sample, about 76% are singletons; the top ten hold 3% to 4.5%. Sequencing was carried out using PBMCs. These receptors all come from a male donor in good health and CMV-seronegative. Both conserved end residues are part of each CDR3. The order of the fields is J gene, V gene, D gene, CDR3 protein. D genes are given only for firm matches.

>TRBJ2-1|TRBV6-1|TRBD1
CASSSINRGNNEQFF
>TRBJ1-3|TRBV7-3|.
CASSSTGPSGNTIYF
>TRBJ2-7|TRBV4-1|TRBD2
CASSQVPRGGVYEQYF
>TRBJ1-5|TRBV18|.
CASSPGTSNQPQHF
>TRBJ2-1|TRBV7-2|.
CASSLEEGYNEQFF
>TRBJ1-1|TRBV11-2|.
CASSLVPGNTEAFF
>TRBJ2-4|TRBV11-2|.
CASARKTGLIAKNIQYF
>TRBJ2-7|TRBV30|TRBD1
CAWRSGTGAGEQYF
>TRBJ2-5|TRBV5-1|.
CASSLSTGKETQYF
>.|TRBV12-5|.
CASGVRVYEQYF
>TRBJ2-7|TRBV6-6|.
CASTRVTGREQYF
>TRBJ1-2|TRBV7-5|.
CARSFRQGNGYTF
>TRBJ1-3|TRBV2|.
CASSERRQTSGNTIYF
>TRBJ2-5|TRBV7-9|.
CSSSLSGSKYF
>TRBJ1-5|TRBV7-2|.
CASSLGRGNQPQHF
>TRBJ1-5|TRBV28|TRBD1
CASLTQWTGGSPQHF
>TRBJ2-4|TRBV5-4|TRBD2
CASSLGGGIQYF
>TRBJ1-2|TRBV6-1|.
CASSEMERFYGYTF
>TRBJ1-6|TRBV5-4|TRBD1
CAGSWDRVNSPLHF
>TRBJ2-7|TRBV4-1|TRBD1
CATSTGVLSEQYF
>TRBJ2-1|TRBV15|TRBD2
CATSRSLAGGQNEQFF
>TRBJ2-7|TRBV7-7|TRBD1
CASSSGQGSYEQYF
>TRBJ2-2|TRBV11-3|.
CASSLGWGPPNTGELFF
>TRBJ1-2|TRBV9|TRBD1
CASSPRTGGGYGYTF
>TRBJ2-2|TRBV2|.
CASRRNYLRSGELFF
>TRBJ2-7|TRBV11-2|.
CASDIAPQTFGEQYF
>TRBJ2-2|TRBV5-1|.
CASSLANSDTGELFF
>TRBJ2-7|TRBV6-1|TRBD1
CASPRYGDRGYEQYF
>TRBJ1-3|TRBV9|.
CASSLAVSGNTIYF
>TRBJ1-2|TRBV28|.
CASSPRGKPLIGYTF
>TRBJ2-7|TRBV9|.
CASSVGGRGLSYEQYF
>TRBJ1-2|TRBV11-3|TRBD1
CASSLDQGQGFDYYGYTF
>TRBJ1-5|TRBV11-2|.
CASRGGWNQPQHF
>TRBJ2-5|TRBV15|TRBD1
CATSRTGAGETQYF
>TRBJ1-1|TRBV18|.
CASVQGNTEAFF
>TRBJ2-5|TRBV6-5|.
CASRVRETQYF
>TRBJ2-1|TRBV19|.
CASSIEGRNNEQFF
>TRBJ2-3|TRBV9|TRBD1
CASSTNAGTVTDTQYF
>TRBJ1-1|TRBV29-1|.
CSVQGYTEAFF
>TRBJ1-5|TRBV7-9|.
CASSSPEANQPQHF
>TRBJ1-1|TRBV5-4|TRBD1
CASSPTGVPTEAFF
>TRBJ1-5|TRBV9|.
CASSVGVGDNQPQHF
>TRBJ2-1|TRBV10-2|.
CASRKRRINEQFF